This TCR beta chain was obtained from a study of regulatory T cells in long-lasting Graves disease (dated by TCRdb to the early 2020s). The study in broad terms: Antithyroid drugs had been taken for less than 3 months by newly diagnosed Graves' disease patients. Peripheral blood TCR sequencing and RNA sequencing compared persistent Graves' disease patients with newly diagnosed Graves' disease patients. The study was registered as a clinical trial and conducted in China. A total of roughly 35 samples underwent TCR sequencing: about 13 from persistent and about 20 from newly diagnosed Graves' disease patients. The paper's findings and limits, for the study overall: Persistent disease showed preferential use of TRBV28, TRBJ1-2 and TRBJ2-5, whereas newly diagnosed disease favored TRBV20-1 and TRBJ2-1. The small sample size was acknowledged by the authors as a limitation that may reduce accuracy. A larger number of public clonotypes was shared among persistent patients (fewer than 3,000) than among newly diagnosed patients (about 990). Persistent Graves' disease patients showed lower TCR Shannon entropy and fewer highly expanded clones than newly diagnosed patients, suggesting clonal expansion. The study examined only peripheral blood because the primary lesion, thyroid tissue, could not be accessed. Only the TCR beta chain was sequenced and analyzed.

The time point label corresponds to: newly diagnosed GD, antithyroid drugs for less than 3 months. For both TCR sequencing and RNA sequencing, RNA was extracted from PBMCs in TRIzol. The diagnosis of Graves' disease followed American Thyroid Association guidelines. Patients for the study were recruited at an endocrinology department in Xi'an, China. Each patient gave 8.5 to 9.5 milliliters of peripheral blood, collected in an EDTA anticoagulant tube. Ficoll Paque Plus density gradient separation was used to isolate PBMCs, and no additional T cell sorting was done. RNA quality was checked with an Agilent 2100 Bioanalyzer and agarose gel, and concentration with a NanoDrop 2000. Regarding this clonotype: The antigen this receptor binds is unknown. No qualities accompany the bases; no much larger clone lies one base away.

Looking up the germline V gene yields CDR1 MNHNS and CDR2 SASEGT. The CDR3 covers 16 residues, taking in both the cysteine and the phenylalanine. Only the CDR3 DNA stays, 48 bases, in frame from base 1. Trimming accounts for 8 bases at V and 5 bases at J, while the number of junction bases matched to no gene is 16. Receptor amplification or capture employed multiplex PCR. Instrument used: Illumina HiSeq 4000. To build TCR beta libraries, CDR3 regions were amplified by Arm-PCR using iRepertoire HTBI primers. Before sequencing, the PCR products went through gel purification. In the paper's pipeline: A total of around 59 TRBV and 14 TRBJ segments were identified across samples and were used for gene usage analysis of CDR3 amino acid clonotypes. COPE and FqMerger were used to merge the filtered high-quality paired reads into contigs. BLAST was used to align contigs to IMGT TRBV, TRBD and TRBJ reference genes, with CDR3 defined following IMGT. Any clonotype with a frequency above 0.1% was classified as a highly expanded clone. Shannon entropy served as the measure of repertoire diversity, while the Gini coefficient captured V-J evenness. Clonotypes shared by more than one individual were considered public. TCRdb reworked the public reads: Q25 trimming with fastp, MiXCR clone assembly, productive beta chains retained. Merged by CDR3 protein, the rows form single entries marked with the most common genes and DNA. V and J calls and clone size were set by TCRdb, not the authors. The sample data list hundreds of thousands of distinct CDR3 sequences, and about 15% of these were observed just once. Jointly, the top ten make up under 20% of the sample.

This sample was also put to use in a study of T cells in Graves' hyperthyroidism and ophthalmopathy. In that second paper, the authors write: Graves' hyperthyroidism was defined as stable when no progression to ophthalmopathy occurred over 18 months of follow-up. Hyperthyroidism patients were aged 18 to 65 years and newly diagnosed, with disease duration of less than 2 months. The study excluded patients with uncontrolled infections, other autoimmune diseases, pregnancy or lactation. Diagnoses relied on clinical symptoms, serum thyroxine and TRAb, thyroid ultrasound and orbital computed tomography. A first-round RT-PCR of the TCR CDR3 used the HTBI primer set with the Qiagen OneStep RT-PCR kit. Most expanded thyroid clonotypes (frequency above 0.001) were also found in blood, which suggests that blood repertoires may mirror thyroid immune responses. Ophthalmopathy was separated from stable hyperthyroidism by a 13 V-J signature model, with approximately 90% sensitivity and approximately 81% specificity obtained in cross-validation and 80%/75% obtained in testing. In validation, the model predicted progression to ophthalmopathy a median of approximately 6.3 months before onset, with approximately 68% sensitivity and roughly 79% specificity. TCR V-J signatures able to tell the groups apart were searched for in a discovery cohort of more than 90 patients, of whom 40 to 45 had Graves' ophthalmopathy and 57 had stable Graves' hyperthyroidism. Prospective prediction of ophthalmopathy was tested in an independent validation cohort consisting of 18 to 20 hyperthyroidism patients and 15 or so patients who later progressed to ophthalmopathy. The roughly 100 discovery patients were divided at random into training and test sets in a 7:3 ratio. Thyroid tissue and blood T-cell repertoires from about 6 Graves' hyperthyroidism patients were also compared in the study. After sampling, hyperthyroidism patients received methimazole starting at 30 mg daily, and ophthalmopathy patients received high-dose intravenous methylprednisolone. The libraries were constructed in a second round of multiplex PCR and then size-selected and purified. Libraries were sequenced paired-end with 100 bp reads on an Illumina HiSeq2000. SOAPnuke was used to process the raw data, with reads discarded if the reads contained adapters or uncalled bases, had a mean Phred below 15, or lacked an exact constant-primer or identifier match. High-quality paired reads were merged with COPE v1.2.5, and unique nucleotide sequences were defined as clonotypes. MiTCR v1.1 was used to align the clonotypes against IMGT TRBV, TRBD and TRBJ reference segments. The analysis included only V-J combinations with a frequency above 0.0001, which together covered 99.2% of the repertoires. A TCS score was defined as the ratio between F50 (clonal expansion) and ExV (chaos), using BLOSUM62-based TCRdist between CDR3 peptides within each V-J. Welch's t-statistics and random forest reduced approximately 520 V-J features to roughly 13, which were used in a naive Bayes classifier (R e1071). Sample size was not statistically predetermined, and blinding of investigators to group allocation was not performed. The paper describes TCR Vbeta CDR3 sequencing of some 130 peripheral blood samples, made up of about 41 ophthalmopathy patients, around 78 hyperthyroidism patients and roughly 17 progressor patients.

The material sequenced was peripheral blood mononuclear cells (PBMCs), taken at new diagnosis, from a patient treated with antithyroid drugs. In this chain, TRBV6-1 is recombined with TRBJ2-5; 8 middle bases align to TRBD1. The TCR comes from a woman aged 30 to 39 with Graves disease. Donor details come from another sample of the same person, matched by shared clones. The sequenced DNA: TGTGCCAGCCGAACAGAACGGACAGGGACCTCGGAGACCCAGTACTTC. The encoded protein is CASRTERTGTSETQYF.